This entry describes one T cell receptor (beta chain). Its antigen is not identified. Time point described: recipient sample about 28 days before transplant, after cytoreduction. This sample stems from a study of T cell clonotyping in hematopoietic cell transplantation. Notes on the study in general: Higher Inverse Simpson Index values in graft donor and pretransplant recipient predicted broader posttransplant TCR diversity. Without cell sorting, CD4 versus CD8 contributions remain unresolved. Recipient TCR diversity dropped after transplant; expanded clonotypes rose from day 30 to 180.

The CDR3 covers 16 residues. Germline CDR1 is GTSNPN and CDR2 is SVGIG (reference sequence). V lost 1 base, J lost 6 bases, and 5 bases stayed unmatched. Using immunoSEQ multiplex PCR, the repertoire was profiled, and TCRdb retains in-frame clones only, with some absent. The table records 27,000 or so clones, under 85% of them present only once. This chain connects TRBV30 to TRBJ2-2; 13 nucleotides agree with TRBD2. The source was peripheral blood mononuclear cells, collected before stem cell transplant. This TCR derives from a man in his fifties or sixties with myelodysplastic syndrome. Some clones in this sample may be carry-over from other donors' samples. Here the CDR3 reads CAWSESGLAGAGELFF. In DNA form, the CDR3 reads TGTGCCTGGAGTGAAAGTGGACTAGCGGGAGCCGGGGAGCTGTTTTTT.